The 13 T cell receptor beta chains in this list originate from one sample, sequenced in a study of early T cells in non-severe SARS-CoV-2 infection. TCRdb reanalysed the 5' RACE reads using MiXCR and keeps one entry per CDR3 protein. The sample includes tens of thousands of distinct CDR3 sequences, approximately 10% of them seen just once. Sequencing was performed on whole blood. The origin of the receptors is an adult who was a healthcare worker with PCR-confirmed SARS-CoV-2 infection or an uninfected control (not recorded which).

This clonotype was detected ten times or more. At one boundary the junction diverges from the germline segment, which might be a read error. The chain links TRBV24-1 to TRBJ2-1, with D possibly called TRBD1 or TRBD2 (5 bases each). CDR1 and CDR2 (germline): KGHDR, SFDVKD. This CDR3 contains 11 residues. As DNA, the CDR3 is TGTGCCACCAGTGATTTGAGCAGGGAGATCTTC. This codes for CATSDLSREIF.

The gene calls are TRBV6-2 or TRBV6-3 and TRBJ2-2; 11 positions match TRBD2. CDR1 is MNHEY and CDR2 is SVGEGT in the germline V gene. V was pared by 5 bases and J by 5 bases, with 4 bases of the junction left unmatched. CDR3 length: 15 residues. DNA of the CDR3: TGTGCCAGCAGTCCCCTAGCGGGAGGAACCGGGGAGCTGTTTTTT. Its protein product is CASSPLAGGTGELFF.

On this clonotype itself: One end of the junction is discordant with germline, which a read error may explain. The rearrangement joins TRBV11-3 to TRBJ2-2, with a possible D match to TRBD2 (6 bases). The CDR3 covers 15 residues. Looked up from germline, CDR1 is SGHNT and CDR2 is YENEEA. CDR3 coding DNA: TGTGCCAGCAGCTTAGTTGCTAGCGCCACCAGGGAGCTGTTTTTT. Translation: CASSLVASATRELFF.

This clonotype was seen many times. The gene calls are TRBV9 and TRBJ2-7; possibly TRBD1 or TRBD2 for D (5 bases each). In germline, CDR1 is SGDLS, CDR2 YYNGEE. This CDR3 comprises 14 residues. V was clipped by 4 bases and J by 4 bases, with 15 bases between them. CDR3 protein: CASSPPGRAYEQYF. The CDR3 DNA follows: TGTGCCAGCAGCCCACCGGGGCGGGCATACGAGCAGTACTTC.

This clonotype has a count of ten or more. DNA for the CDR3: TGTGCCAGCACGGGGGACAGCTATTACGAGCAGTACTTC. This gives the protein CASTGDSYYEQYF. The rearrangement joins TRBV6-6 to TRBJ2-7, with D possibly TRBD1 on 7 matching bases. V dropped 7 bases and J dropped 4 bases, with 14 bases sitting between them. This CDR3 comprises 13 residues. The germline V gene has CDR1 MNHNY and CDR2 SVGAGI (reference sequence).

This clonotype occurred a few times. This chain links TRBV29-1 with TRBJ1-1, with TRBD1 identical over 9 bases. The CDR3 loop spans 11 amino acids. Germline V CDR1 and CDR2: SQVTM, ANQGSEA. V trimming: 7 bases; J trimming: 9 bases; junction bases outside the gene matches: 6. CDR3 sequence reads: CSAGDREQAFF. The CDR3 bases are TGCAGCGCTGGGGACAGGGAACAAGCTTTCTTT.

Many counts were recorded for this clonotype. The chain carries TRBV7-6 and TRBJ2-1; 12 positions agree with TRBD2. V trimming: 9 bases; J trimming: 6 bases; junction bases outside the gene matches: 6. CDR3 length: 14 residues. CDR1 and CDR2 from the germline V gene are SGHVS and FNYEAQ. The CDR3 DNA follows: TGTGCCAGTGGCAGACTAGCGGGAGTCAATGAGCAGTTCTTC. This encodes CASGRLAGVNEQFF.

In its sample, this clonotype was seen many times. The chain couples TRBV28 to TRBJ2-2, with D perhaps TRBD2 (5 bases). CDR1 is MDHEN, CDR2 SYDVKM, per germline. Trimming pared 4 bases from V and 0 bases from J, leaving 15 bases between. The CDR3 has 17 residues. This CDR3 is CASSSPPGSSNTGELFF. The CDR3 region has the DNA TGTGCCAGCAGTTCACCGCCGGGGTCCTCGAACACCGGGGAGCTGTTTTTT.

The rearrangement uses TRBV9 and TRBJ1-2, with a weak D call TRBD1 (6 bases). V was shortened by 0 bases and J by 5 bases, with 17 bases between the two germline ends. Germline loops: CDR1 SGDLS, CDR2 YYNGEE. The CDR3 covers 16 residues. The CDR3 spells CASSVDLLRGLYGYTF. CDR3 nucleotide sequence: TGTGCCAGCAGCGTAGATCTCCTGAGGGGGTTGTATGGCTACACCTTC.

This clonotype has a handful of counts. The chain carries TRBV29-1 and TRBJ2-3, with D possibly matching TRBD2 (6 bases). V was clipped by 7 bases and J by 2 bases, with 10 bases between them. The length of the CDR3 is 12 residues. CDR1 and CDR2 from the germline V gene are SQVTM and ANQGSEA. DNA of the CDR3: TGCAGCGGGTTAGCGGACACAGATACGCAGTATTTT. Protein product: CSGLADTDTQYF.

This clonotype was detected ten times or more. The chain recombines TRBV6-6 with TRBJ1-2; D unclear. Trimming shortened V by 6 bases and J by 4 bases, and 12 bases separated the two germline ends. The CDR3 runs 13 residues. Germline CDR1 reads MNHNY; CDR2 reads SVGAGI (reference sequence). In DNA form, the CDR3 reads TGTGCCAGCAGCTCTGACGGATTCTATGGCTACACCTTC. Amino acids: CASSSDGFYGYTF.

The table lists this clonotype with a few counts. V gene TRBV4-2 combines with J gene TRBJ2-7; D is perhaps TRBD1 or TRBD2 (6 bases each). V was clipped by 0 bases and J by 7 bases, with 19 bases between them. The CDR3 has 16 amino acids. CDR1 LGHNA and CDR2 YNFKEQ come from the germline V gene. CDR3 in DNA: TGTGCCAGCAGCCAAGATTCTTCGGGGGCAAGGTTGGAGCAGTACTTC. As protein: CASSQDSSGARLEQYF.

The rearrangement uses TRBV7-9 and TRBJ2-5; TRBD2 agrees at 8 bases. V lost 5 bases, J lost 4 bases, and 9 bases stayed unmatched. Germline V gene data show CDR1 as SEHNR and CDR2 as FQNEAQ (reference sequence). The CDR3 spans 15 residues. Written as DNA, the CDR3 is TGTGCCAGCAGCCTCTACGGGGGGGCAGGAGAGACCCAGTACTTC. This gives the protein CASSLYGGAGETQYF.